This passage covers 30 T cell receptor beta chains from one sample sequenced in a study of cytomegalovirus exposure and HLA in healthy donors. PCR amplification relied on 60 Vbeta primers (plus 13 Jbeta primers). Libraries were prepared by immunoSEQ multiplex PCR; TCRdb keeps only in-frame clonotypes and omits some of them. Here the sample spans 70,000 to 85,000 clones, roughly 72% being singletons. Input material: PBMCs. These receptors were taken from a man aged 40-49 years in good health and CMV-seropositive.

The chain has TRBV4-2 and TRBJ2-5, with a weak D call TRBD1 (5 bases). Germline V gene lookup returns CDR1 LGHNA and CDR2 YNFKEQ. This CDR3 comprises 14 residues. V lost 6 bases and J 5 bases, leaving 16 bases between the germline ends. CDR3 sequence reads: CASSANRGWETQYF. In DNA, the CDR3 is TGTGCCAGCAGTGCTAATAGGGGTTGGGAGACCCAGTACTTC.

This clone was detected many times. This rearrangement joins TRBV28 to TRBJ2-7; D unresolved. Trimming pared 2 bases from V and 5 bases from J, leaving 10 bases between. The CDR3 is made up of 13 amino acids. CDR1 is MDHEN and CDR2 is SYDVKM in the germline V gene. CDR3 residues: CASSLNPRDEQYF. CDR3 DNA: TGTGCCAGCAGTTTAAACCCCCGGGACGAGCAGTACTTC.

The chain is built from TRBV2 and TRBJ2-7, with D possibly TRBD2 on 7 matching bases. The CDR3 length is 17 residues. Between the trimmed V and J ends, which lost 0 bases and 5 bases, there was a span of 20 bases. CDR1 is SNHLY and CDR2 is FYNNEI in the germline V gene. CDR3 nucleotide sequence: TGTGCCAGCAGTGAAGCCCGGAGGGGGGGGCTGGTCGACGAGCAGTACTTC. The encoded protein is CASSEARRGGLVDEQYF.

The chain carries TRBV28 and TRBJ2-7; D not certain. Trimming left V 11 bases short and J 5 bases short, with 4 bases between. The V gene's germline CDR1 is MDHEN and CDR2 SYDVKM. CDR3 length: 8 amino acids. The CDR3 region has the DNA TGTGCCGTCGACGAGCAGTACTTC. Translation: CAVDEQYF.

The DNA for the CDR3 is TGTGCCAGCGAGTCGGGGGGGGATTCACCCCTCCACTTT. Translation gives CASESGGDSPLHF. This chain connects TRBV2 to TRBJ1-6, with D possibly matching TRBD1 (5 bases). Trimming cost V 8 bases and J 8 bases, with 13 bases left between them. The length of the CDR3 is 13 residues. CDR1 is SNHLY and CDR2 is FYNNEI in the germline V gene.

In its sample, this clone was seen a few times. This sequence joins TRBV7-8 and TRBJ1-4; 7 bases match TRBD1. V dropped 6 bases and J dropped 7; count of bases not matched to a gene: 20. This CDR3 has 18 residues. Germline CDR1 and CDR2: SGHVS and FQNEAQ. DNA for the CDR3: TGTGCCAGCAGTCCTGAGGGGGCCAGGGGCGCAGCAAGTGAAAAACTGTTTTTT. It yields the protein CASSPEGARGAASEKLFF.

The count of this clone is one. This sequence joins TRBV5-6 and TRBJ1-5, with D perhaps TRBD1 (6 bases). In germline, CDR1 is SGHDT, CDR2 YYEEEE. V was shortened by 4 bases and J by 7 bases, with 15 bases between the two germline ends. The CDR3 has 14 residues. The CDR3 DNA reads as TGTGCCAGCAGCGCCGGTCACAGGGACCAGCCCCAGCATTTT. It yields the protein CASSAGHRDQPQHF.

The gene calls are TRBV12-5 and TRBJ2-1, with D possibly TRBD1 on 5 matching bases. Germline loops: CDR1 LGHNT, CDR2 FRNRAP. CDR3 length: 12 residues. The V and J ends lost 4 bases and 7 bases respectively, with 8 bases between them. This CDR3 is CASGSAGNEQFF. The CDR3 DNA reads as TGTGCTAGTGGTTCCGCAGGGAATGAGCAGTTCTTC.

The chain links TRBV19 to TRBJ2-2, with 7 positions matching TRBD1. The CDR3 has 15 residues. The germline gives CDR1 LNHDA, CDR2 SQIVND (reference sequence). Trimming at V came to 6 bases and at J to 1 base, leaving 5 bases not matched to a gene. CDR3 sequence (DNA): TGTGCCAGTAGAAGGGACAGATTGAACACCGGGGAGCTGTTTTTT. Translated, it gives CASRRDRLNTGELFF.

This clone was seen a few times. CDR3 nucleotides: TGTGCCAGCATACCGGACAGGGTTCCAGAGACCCAGTACTTC. Translated: CASIPDRVPETQYF. The chain joins TRBV2 to TRBJ2-5; TRBD1 matches 8 bases. J was trimmed by 4 bases and V by 7 bases; bases with no gene match: 8. CDR1 and CDR2 (germline): SNHLY, FYNNEI. The CDR3 length is 14 residues.

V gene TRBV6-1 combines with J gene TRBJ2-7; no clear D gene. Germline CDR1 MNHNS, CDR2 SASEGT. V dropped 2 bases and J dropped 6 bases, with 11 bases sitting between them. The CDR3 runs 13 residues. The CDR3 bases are TGTGCCAGCAGTGAACGGCGGATCCTCGAGCAGTACTTC. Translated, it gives CASSERRILEQYF.

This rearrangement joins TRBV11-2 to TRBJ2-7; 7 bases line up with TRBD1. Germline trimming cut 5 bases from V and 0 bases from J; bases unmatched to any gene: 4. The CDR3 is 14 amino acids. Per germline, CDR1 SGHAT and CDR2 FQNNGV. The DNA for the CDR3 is TGTGCCAGCAGCGACAGGGACAGCTCCTACGAGCAGTACTTC. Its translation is CASSDRDSSYEQYF.

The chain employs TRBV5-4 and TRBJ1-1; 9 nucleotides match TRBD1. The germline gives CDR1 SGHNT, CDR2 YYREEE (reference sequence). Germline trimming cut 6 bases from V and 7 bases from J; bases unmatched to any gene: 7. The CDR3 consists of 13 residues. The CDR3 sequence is CASTRDRANEAFF. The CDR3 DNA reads TGTGCCAGCACTCGGGACAGGGCGAATGAAGCTTTCTTT.

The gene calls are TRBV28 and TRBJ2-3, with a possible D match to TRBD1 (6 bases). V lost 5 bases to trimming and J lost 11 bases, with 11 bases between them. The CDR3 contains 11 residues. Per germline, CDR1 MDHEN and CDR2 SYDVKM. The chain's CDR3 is CASSPTRGQYF. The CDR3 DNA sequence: TGTGCCAGCAGTCCCACCAGGGGGCAGTATTTT.

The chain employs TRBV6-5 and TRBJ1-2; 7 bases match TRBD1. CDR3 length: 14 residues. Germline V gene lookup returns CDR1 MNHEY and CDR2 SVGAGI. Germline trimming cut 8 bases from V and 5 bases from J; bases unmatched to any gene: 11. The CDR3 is CASVRGQAPYGYTF. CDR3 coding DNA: TGTGCCAGCGTTCGTGGACAGGCCCCATATGGCTACACCTTC.

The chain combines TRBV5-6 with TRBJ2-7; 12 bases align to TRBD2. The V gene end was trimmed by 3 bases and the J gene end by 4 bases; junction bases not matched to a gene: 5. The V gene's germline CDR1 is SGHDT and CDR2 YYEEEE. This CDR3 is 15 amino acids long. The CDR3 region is CASSSTSGSSYEQYF. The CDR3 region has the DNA TGTGCCAGCAGCTCGACTAGCGGGAGTTCATACGAGCAGTACTTC.

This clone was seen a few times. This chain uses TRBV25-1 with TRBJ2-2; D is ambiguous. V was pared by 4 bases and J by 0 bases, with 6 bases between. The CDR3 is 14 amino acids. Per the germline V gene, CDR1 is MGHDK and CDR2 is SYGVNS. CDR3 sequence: CASSVTTNTGELFF. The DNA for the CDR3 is TGTGCCAGCAGTGTGACAACGAACACCGGGGAGCTGTTTTTT.

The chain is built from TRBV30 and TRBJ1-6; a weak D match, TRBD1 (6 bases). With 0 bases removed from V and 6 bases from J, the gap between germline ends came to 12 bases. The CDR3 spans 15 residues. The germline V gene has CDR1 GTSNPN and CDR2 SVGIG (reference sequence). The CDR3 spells CAWSVEGGGNSPLHF. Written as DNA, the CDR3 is TGTGCCTGGAGTGTGGAAGGGGGGGGTAATTCACCCCTCCACTTT.

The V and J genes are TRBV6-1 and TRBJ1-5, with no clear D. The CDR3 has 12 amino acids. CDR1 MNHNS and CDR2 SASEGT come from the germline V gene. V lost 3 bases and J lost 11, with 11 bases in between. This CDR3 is CASSDRLKAQHF. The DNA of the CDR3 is TGTGCCAGCAGTGACAGGCTAAAGGCCCAGCATTTT.

As DNA, the CDR3 is TGTGCCAGCAGCCCGACTCCTACCGGGGAGCTGTTTTTT. Translating it yields CASSPTPTGELFF. The gene calls are TRBV13 and TRBJ2-2; unclear D gene. V was shortened by 5 bases and J by 5 bases, with 9 bases between the two germline ends. Germline CDR1 reads PRHDT; CDR2 reads FYEKMQ (reference sequence). CDR3 length: 13 amino acids.

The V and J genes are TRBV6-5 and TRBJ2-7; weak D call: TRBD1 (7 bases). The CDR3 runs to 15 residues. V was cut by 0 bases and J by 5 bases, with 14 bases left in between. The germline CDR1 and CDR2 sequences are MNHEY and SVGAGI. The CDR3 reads CASSYSIRGANEQYF. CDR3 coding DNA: TGTGCCAGCAGTTACTCGATCAGGGGGGCCAACGAGCAGTACTTC.

CDR3 in amino acids: CASSYSQASNQPQHF. The CDR3 DNA sequence: TGTGCCAGCAGTTACTCTCAGGCTAGCAATCAGCCCCAGCATTTT. The chain has TRBV6-5 and TRBJ1-5; no clear D gene. V lost 0 bases and J lost 0, with 6 bases in between. Germline loops: CDR1 MNHEY, CDR2 SVGAGI. CDR3 length: 15 amino acids.

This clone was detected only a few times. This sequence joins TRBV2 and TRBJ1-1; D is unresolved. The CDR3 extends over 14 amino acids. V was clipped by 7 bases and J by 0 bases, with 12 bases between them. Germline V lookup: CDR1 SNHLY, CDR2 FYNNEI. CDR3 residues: CASIWSGVNTEAFF. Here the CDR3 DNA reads TGTGCCAGCATTTGGTCCGGAGTGAACACTGAAGCTTTCTTT.

The CDR3, as DNA: TGCGCCAGCAGCCAAGATCGGGTGGCGGGCGAGCAGTACTTC. It specifies CASSQDRVAGEQYF. The chain has TRBV4-3 and TRBJ2-7; tentatively, D is TRBD2 (5 bases). The V and J ends lost 0 bases and 6 bases respectively, with 12 bases between them. This CDR3 region has 14 residues. Germline assignment: CDR1 LGHNA and CDR2 YSLEER.

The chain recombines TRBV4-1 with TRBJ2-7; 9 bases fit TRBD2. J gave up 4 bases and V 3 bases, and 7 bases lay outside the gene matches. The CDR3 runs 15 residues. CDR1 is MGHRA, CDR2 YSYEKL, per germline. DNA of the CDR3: TGCGCCAGCAGCCACCTGACTAGCGGAAATTACGAGCAGTACTTC. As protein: CASSHLTSGNYEQYF.

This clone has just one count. The CDR3: CASSLRTTNQPQHF. The CDR3 DNA reads TGCGCCAGCAGCCTCCGGACAACCAATCAGCCCCAGCATTTT. The rearrangement links TRBV4-1 to TRBJ1-5; tentative D call: TRBD1 (5 bases). The germline V and J ends were trimmed by 4 bases and 3 bases, with 10 bases remaining between them. CDR3 length: 14 residues. Germline V gene lookup returns CDR1 MGHRA and CDR2 YSYEKL.

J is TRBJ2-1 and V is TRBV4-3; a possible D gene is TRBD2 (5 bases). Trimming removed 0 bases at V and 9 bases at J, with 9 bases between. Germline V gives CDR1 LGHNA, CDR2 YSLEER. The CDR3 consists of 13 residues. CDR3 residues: CASSQDESGEQFF. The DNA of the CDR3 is TGCGCCAGCAGCCAAGATGAGAGCGGTGAGCAGTTCTTC.

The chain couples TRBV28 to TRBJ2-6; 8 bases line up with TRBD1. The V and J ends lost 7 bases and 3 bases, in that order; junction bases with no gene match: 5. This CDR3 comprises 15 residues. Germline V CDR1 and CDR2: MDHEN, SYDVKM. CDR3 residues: CASKTGAGGANVLTF. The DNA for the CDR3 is TGTGCCAGCAAGACAGGGGCGGGTGGGGCCAACGTCCTGACTTTC.

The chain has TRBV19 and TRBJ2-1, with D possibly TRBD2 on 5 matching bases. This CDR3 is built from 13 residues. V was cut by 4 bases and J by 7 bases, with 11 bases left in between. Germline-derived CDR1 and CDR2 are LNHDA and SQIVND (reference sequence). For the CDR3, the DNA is TGTGCCAGTAGTACCACTTTAGCGAATGAGCAGTTCTTC. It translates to CASSTTLANEQFF.

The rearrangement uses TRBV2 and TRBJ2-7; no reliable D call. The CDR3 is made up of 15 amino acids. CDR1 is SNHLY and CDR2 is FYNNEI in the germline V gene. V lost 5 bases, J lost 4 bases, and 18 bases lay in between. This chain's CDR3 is CASSRTGDFRYEQYF. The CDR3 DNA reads TGTGCCAGCAGTAGAACCGGAGATTTTCGGTACGAGCAGTACTTC. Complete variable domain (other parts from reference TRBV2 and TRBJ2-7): EPEVTQTPSHQVTQMGQEVILRCVPISNHLYFYWYRQILGQKVEFLVSFYNNEISEKSEIFDDQFSVERPDGSNFTLKIRSTKLEDSAMYFCASSRTGDFRYEQYFGPGTRLTVT.